Below, one T cell receptor (beta chain) is given with its context. The antigen is undetermined. The ViraFEST assay expanded antigen-specific CD4+ T cells with viral peptide pools before sequencing. Isolation of CD4+ T cells took place after 10 days of culture. All study participants received two doses of BNT162b2 or mRNA-1273 vaccine. V trimming: 5 bases; J trimming: 5 bases; junction bases outside the gene matches: 10. Germline V gene sequence: CDR1 SGHTA, CDR2 FQGNSA. The CDR3 is 17 amino acids. Data came from immunoSEQ multiplex PCR; TCRdb stores just in-frame clones and leaves some out. The data contain tens of thousands of clones, approximately 81% of them singletons. This sample was included in a study of vaccination effects on CD4 cells after COVID-19.

The sample consisted of CD4+ T cells from PBMCs cultured with HCoV-229E spike peptides, taken after COVID-19 vaccination. The receptor was isolated from a human donor who received a COVID-19 vaccine. V usage is TRBV7-2 and J usage is TRBJ2-5, with TRBD2 identical over 14 bases. CDR3 bases: TGTGCCAGCAGCCCATTTGGACTAGCGGGGGGTTCGGAGACCCAGTACTTC. It yields the protein CASSPFGLAGGSETQYF.